The sequence of this TCR beta chain was determined in a study of blood T cell repertoires in COVID-19. Clones were sequenced by immunoSEQ multiplex PCR, and TCRdb holds only the in-frame ones, with some missing. The sample has roughly 300,000 clones, roughly 87% seen once. CDR3 length: 13 residues. Per germline, CDR1 MDHEN and CDR2 SYDVKM. With 5 bases removed from V and 4 bases from J, the gap between germline ends came to 11 bases. The chain is built from TRBV28 and TRBJ1-2, with D maybe TRBD1 (5 bases). The sequence derives from a woman aged 25 to 45 who had recovered from COVID-19. The sample consisted of PBMCs or T cells enriched from blood (not recorded which). The CDR3 loop is CASSGAVLYGYTF. Written as DNA, the CDR3 is TGTGCCAGCAGTGGGGCGGTGCTCTATGGCTACACCTTC.